Below are 20 T cell receptor beta chains sequenced from a single sample in a study of metastatic and nonmetastatic thyroid tumors. TCRdb reanalyzed the PCR reads with MiXCR. The sample holds 15,000 or so clones, 3% to 4.5% seen once. Patients were all untreated before their thyroid surgery. Sequenced sample: tumor tissue. These receptors came from a female donor with papillary thyroid cancer or a benign thyroid nodule (not recorded which). Some clones in this sample may be carry-over from other donors' samples.

The V call is TRBV14, the J call TRBJ1-2, with a weak D call TRBD1 (5 bases). Germline assignment: CDR1 SGHDN and CDR2 FVKESK. This CDR3 is 15 amino acids long. The V end lost 4 bases, the J end lost 4 bases, and 16 bases lay between the germline ends. The CDR3 protein is CASSPDRGSSYGYTF. Written as DNA, the CDR3 is TGTGCCAGCAGCCCGGATAGGGGTAGTAGCTATGGCTACACCTTC.

V is TRBV6-4 and J is TRBJ2-3; TRBD2 agrees at 10 bases. CDR3 length equals 14 residues. Germline CDR1 MRHNA, CDR2 SNTAGT. V was pared by 3 bases and J by 7 bases, with 4 bases of the junction left unmatched. The CDR3 DNA reads TGTGCCAGCAGTGAAGCGGGGGGGCAAAATACGCAGTATTTT. It encodes CASSEAGGQNTQYF.

This clone occurred a few times. The chain is built from TRBV12-3 or TRBV12-4 and TRBJ1-2; 12 bases fit TRBD1. V lost 3 bases and J lost 4; bases outside the gene matches: 9. This CDR3 has 17 amino acids. The CDR3 sequence: CASSLGPGTGGVYGYTF. The CDR3 DNA reads as TGTGCCAGCAGTTTGGGCCCCGGGACAGGGGGCGTCTATGGCTACACCTTC.

The J gene is TRBJ2-3, the V gene TRBV24-1; D is undetermined. The V end lost 0 bases, the J end lost 0 bases, and 3 bases lay between the germline ends. The CDR3 has 14 residues. Germline V gene data show CDR1 as KGHDR and CDR2 as SFDVKD. The CDR3 loop reads CATSDLRSTDTQYF. As DNA, the CDR3 is TGTGCCACCAGTGATTTGCGTAGCACAGATACGCAGTATTTT.

Only a few counts were recorded for this clone. The CDR3 loop is CASSLIRTAVYEQYF. In DNA, the CDR3 is TGTGCCAGCAGTTTAATCCGGACAGCTGTCTACGAGCAGTACTTC. This rearrangement joins TRBV27 to TRBJ2-7; D might be TRBD1 (6 bases). CDR1 and CDR2 from the germline V gene are MNHEY and SMNVEV (reference sequence). Trimming pared 2 bases from V and 3 bases from J, leaving 14 bases between. The length of the CDR3 is 15 residues.

Note on this clone: This sample also contains other DNA sequences that code for the same CDR3. This rearrangement joins TRBV20-1 to TRBJ2-7, with 11 bases fitting TRBD2. Germline V gives CDR1 DFQATT, CDR2 SNEGSKA (reference sequence). The CDR3 is 14 amino acids. The V gene end was trimmed by 4 bases and the J gene end by 5 bases; junction bases not matched to a gene: 7. Here the CDR3 reads CSAIPTSGTDEQYF. The CDR3 nucleotides are TGCAGTGCTATACCGACTAGCGGGACAGACGAGCAGTACTTC.

Of note for this clone: Additional DNA sequences in this sample encode the identical CDR3. The chain uses TRBV6-2 or TRBV6-3 and TRBJ1-2, with D unresolved. CDR3 length equals 12 residues. The V gene lost 6 bases and the J gene lost 2 bases, with 7 bases spanning the gap. CDR1 is MNHEY, CDR2 SVGEGT, per germline. DNA of the CDR3: TGTGCCAGCAGCCCTAGCAACTATGGCTACACCTTC. The encoded protein is CASSPSNYGYTF.

The chain is built from TRBV19 and TRBJ2-1; the D gene could be TRBD1 or TRBD2 (5 bases each). CDR3 length equals 13 residues. Germline V gives CDR1 LNHDA, CDR2 SQIVND (reference sequence). The ends were cut back, 4 bases at V and 6 bases at J, with 10 bases in the middle. The CDR3 reads CASSRDGLNEQFF. CDR3 sequence (DNA): TGTGCCAGTAGTAGGGACGGACTCAATGAGCAGTTCTTC.

About this clone itself: At one end, the junction sequence differs from germline, possibly due to a read error. This chain connects TRBV6-9 to TRBJ2-7; no clear D. From germline, CDR1 is MNHGY and CDR2 SVAAGI. The CDR3 runs 12 residues. CDR3 amino acids: CASSWSVYEQYF. In DNA, the CDR3 is TGTGCCAGTAGTTGGTCGGTCTACGAGCAGTACTTC.

This clone has just a few counts. This chain uses TRBV6-1 with TRBJ1-5; weak D call: TRBD1 (6 bases). CDR3 length: 14 residues. Between the trimmed V and J ends, which lost 5 bases and 5 bases, there was a span of 13 bases. Germline CDR1 MNHNS, CDR2 SASEGT. CDR3 sequence reads: CASSIRDTDQPQHF. CDR3 DNA: TGTGCCAGCAGTATCCGGGACACCGATCAGCCCCAGCATTTT.

V usage is TRBV29-1 and J usage is TRBJ2-1; no definite D call. This CDR3 is 10 amino acids long. Germline V gene data show CDR1 as SQVTM and CDR2 as ANQGSEA. With 1 base removed from V and 9 bases from J, the gap between germline ends came to 4 bases. The CDR3 DNA sequence: TGCAGCGTTGAAGTCGGTGAGCAGTTCTTC. Its protein is CSVEVGEQFF.

The rearrangement links TRBV15 to TRBJ2-5; TRBD1 agrees at 7 bases. CDR1 LNHNV and CDR2 YYDKDF come from the germline V gene (reference sequence). The CDR3 runs 15 residues. Trimming took 1 base from V and 4 from J; bases not matched to a gene: 6. In DNA form, the CDR3 reads TGTGCCACCAGCAGAGCGTGGGCAGGGGGAGAGACCCAGTACTTC. This encodes CATSRAWAGGETQYF.

The chain combines TRBV6-6 with TRBJ1-1, with D unclear. Germline CDR1 MNHNY, CDR2 SVGAGI (reference sequence). The V end was cut by 0 bases, the J end by 1 base, with 3 bases between. The CDR3 length is 13 residues. As DNA, the CDR3 is TGTGCCAGCAGTTACTCGAGGAACACTGAAGCTTTCTTT. This sequence encodes CASSYSRNTEAFF.

This clone showed up just a few times. V and J are TRBV28 and TRBJ2-3, with 12 bases lining up with TRBD1. This CDR3 has 17 amino acids. Per the germline V gene, CDR1 is MDHEN and CDR2 is SYDVKM. V was pared by 5 bases and J by 2 bases, with 8 bases of the junction left unmatched. CDR3 DNA: TGTGCCAGCAGTCACCCGGGACAGGGGGCGGACACAGATACGCAGTATTTT. Protein: CASSHPGQGADTDTQYF.

This clone turned up a few times. This rearrangement joins TRBV28 to TRBJ1-3; D gene uncertain. The V and J ends lost 4 bases and 0 bases respectively, with 7 bases between them. Germline V gene lookup returns CDR1 MDHEN and CDR2 SYDVKM. The CDR3 spans 14 residues. The CDR3 loop reads CASSSEGSGNTIYF. Written as DNA, the CDR3 is TGTGCCAGCAGTTCAGAGGGCTCTGGAAACACCATATATTTT.

This clone was counted a few times. The genes are TRBV19 and TRBJ1-5, with a weak D call TRBD1 (5 bases). This CDR3 is built from 15 residues. Germline V gives CDR1 LNHDA, CDR2 SQIVND (reference sequence). Trimming took 5 bases from V and 3 from J, leaving 14 bases between them. For the CDR3, the DNA is TGTGCCAGTAGTTTCATGGGGGGTTTCAATCAGCCCCAGCATTTT. Its translation: CASSFMGGFNQPQHF.

V usage is TRBV28 and J usage is TRBJ2-1; D is unresolved. Trimming pared 7 bases from V and 4 bases from J, leaving 11 bases between. Per the germline V gene, CDR1 is MDHEN and CDR2 is SYDVKM. The CDR3 is made up of 13 amino acids. The CDR3 spells CASTGDAYNEQFF. The DNA of the CDR3 is TGTGCCAGCACAGGTGATGCTTACAATGAGCAGTTCTTC.

V is TRBV28 and J is TRBJ1-6, with D uncertain. Germline V CDR1 and CDR2: MDHEN, SYDVKM. V was pared by 5 bases and J by 3 bases, with 11 bases between. CDR3 length: 15 amino acids. CDR3: CASSPAGSYNSPLHF. In DNA form, the CDR3 reads TGTGCCAGCAGTCCGGCCGGGAGCTATAATTCACCCCTCCACTTT.

Of note for this clone: Within the sample, other DNA sequences also encode this same CDR3. The chain couples TRBV5-1 to TRBJ2-1; 13 bases are shared with TRBD2. Germline trimming cut 2 bases from V and 7 bases from J; bases unmatched to any gene: 6. The CDR3 is 16 amino acids. Germline V gives CDR1 SGHRS, CDR2 YFSETQ. The CDR3 region has the DNA TGCGCCAGCAGCTTCCTCGGACTAGCGGGAGAGAATGAGCAGTTCTTC. Translated: CASSFLGLAGENEQFF.

The genes are TRBV6-1 and TRBJ1-6; 10 nucleotides match TRBD1. Germline loops: CDR1 MNHNS, CDR2 SASEGT. There are 14 residues in the CDR3. V shed 6 bases, J shed 9 bases, and the junction held 5 bases outside the gene matches. The CDR3 coding sequence is TGTGCCAGCAGCTCAGACAGGGGGCTTTCACCCCTCCACTTT. Its protein is CASSSDRGLSPLHF.